This T cell receptor (beta chain) was captured in a study of blood T cell repertoires in COVID-19. Study context: Italy, Spain and the United States were the sources of the convalescent and acute COVID-19 samples. The cDNA or gDNA used as material had been derived from T cells, B-cell-depleted T cells, or PBMCs.

The germline V gene encodes CDR1 KGHDR and CDR2 SFDVKD. The CDR3 is 12 residues long. The V end lost 4 bases, the J end lost 6 bases, and 7 bases lay between the germline ends. In the original workflow: Nucleated cell counts were estimated from reference gene primer amplification. The method was immunoSEQ multiplex PCR; TCRdb's version includes in-frame clones alone and lacks a portion of them. The V and J calls and clone size come from that table; D and trimming were worked out from the DNA. The sample yields about 380,000 clones, 85% seen once. V gene TRBV24-1 combines with J gene TRBJ2-3; TRBD2 is a possible D gene (5 bases). The sample consisted of peripheral blood. The source is a woman aged 18-29 years with acute or convalescent COVID-19. The CDR3 sequence: CATSETTDTQYF. CDR3 DNA sequence: TGTGCCACCAGTGAGACTACGGATACGCAGTATTTT.